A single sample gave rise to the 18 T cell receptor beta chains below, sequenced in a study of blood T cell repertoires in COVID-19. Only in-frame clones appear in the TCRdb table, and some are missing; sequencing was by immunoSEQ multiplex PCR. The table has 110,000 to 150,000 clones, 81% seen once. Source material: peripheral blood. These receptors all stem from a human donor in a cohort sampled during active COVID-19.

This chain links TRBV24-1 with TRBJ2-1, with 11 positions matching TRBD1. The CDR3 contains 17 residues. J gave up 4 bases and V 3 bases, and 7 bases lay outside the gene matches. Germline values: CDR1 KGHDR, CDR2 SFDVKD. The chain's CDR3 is CATSDAPGQGGYNEQFF. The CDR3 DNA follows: TGTGCCACCAGTGATGCCCCGGGACAGGGGGGATACAATGAGCAGTTCTTC.

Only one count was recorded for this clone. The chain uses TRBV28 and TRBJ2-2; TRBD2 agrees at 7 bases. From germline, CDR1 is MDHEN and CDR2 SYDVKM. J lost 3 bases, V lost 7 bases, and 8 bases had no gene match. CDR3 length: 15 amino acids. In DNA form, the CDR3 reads TGTGCCAGCACCCTAGCGGAGCTGTACACCGGGGAGCTGTTTTTT. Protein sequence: CASTLAELYTGELFF.

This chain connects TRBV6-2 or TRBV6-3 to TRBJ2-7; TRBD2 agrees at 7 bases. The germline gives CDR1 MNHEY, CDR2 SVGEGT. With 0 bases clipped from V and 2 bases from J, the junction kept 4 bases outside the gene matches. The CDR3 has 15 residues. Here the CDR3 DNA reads TGTGCCAGCAGTTACTCGTCTAGCGGTGCCTACGAGCAGTACTTC. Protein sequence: CASSYSSSGAYEQYF.

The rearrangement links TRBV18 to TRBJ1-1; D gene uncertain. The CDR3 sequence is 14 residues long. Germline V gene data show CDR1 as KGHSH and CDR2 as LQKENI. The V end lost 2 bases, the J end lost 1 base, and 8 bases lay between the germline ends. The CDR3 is CASSPSSGNTEAFF. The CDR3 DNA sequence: TGTGCCAGCTCACCATCTTCAGGGAACACTGAAGCTTTCTTT. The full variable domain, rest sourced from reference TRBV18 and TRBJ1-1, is NAGVMQNPRHLVRRRGQEARLRCSPMKGHSHVYWYRQLPEEGLKFMVYLQKENIIDESGMPKERFSAEFPKEGPSILRIQQVVRGDSAAYFCASSPSSGNTEAFFGQGTRLTVV.

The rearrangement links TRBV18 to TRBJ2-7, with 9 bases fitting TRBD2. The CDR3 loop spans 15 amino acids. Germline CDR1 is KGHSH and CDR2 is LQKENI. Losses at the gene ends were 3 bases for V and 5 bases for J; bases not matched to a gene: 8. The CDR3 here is CASSPRSGSMHEQYF. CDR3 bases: TGTGCCAGCTCACCCCGTAGCGGGAGTATGCACGAGCAGTACTTC.

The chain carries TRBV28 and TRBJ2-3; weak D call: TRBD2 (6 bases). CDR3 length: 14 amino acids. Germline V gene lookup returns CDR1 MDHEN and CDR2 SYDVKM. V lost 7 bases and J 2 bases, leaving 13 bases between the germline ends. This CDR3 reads CASKGTPPTDTQYF. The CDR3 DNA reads TGTGCCAGCAAGGGGACTCCCCCCACAGATACGCAGTATTTT.

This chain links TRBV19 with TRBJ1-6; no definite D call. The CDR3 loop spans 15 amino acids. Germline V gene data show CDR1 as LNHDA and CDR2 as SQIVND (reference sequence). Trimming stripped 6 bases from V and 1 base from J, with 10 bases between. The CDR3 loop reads CASRTTISYNSPLHF. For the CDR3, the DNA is TGTGCCAGTAGGACGACAATTTCCTATAATTCACCCCTCCACTTT.

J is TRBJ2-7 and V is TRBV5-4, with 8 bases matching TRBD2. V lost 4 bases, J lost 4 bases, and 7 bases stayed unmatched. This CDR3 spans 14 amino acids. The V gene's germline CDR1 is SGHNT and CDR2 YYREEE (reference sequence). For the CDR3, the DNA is TGTGCCAGCAGCGGGGGACTAGTTGGTTACGAGCAGTACTTC. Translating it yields CASSGGLVGYEQYF.

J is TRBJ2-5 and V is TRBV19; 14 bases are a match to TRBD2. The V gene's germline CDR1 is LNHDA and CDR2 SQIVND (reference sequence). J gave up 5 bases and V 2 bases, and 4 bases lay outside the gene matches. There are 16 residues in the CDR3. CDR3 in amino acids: CASSIPTSGRGETQYF. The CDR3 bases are TGTGCCAGTAGTATACCGACTAGCGGGAGGGGGGAGACCCAGTACTTC.

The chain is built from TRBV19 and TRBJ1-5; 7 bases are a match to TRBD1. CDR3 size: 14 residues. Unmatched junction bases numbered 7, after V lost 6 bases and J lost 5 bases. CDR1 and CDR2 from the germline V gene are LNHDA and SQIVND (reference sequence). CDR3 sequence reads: CASSPGTDYQPQHF. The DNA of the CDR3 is TGTGCCAGTAGCCCCGGGACAGACTATCAGCCCCAGCATTTT. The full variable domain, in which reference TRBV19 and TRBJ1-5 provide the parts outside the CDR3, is DGGITQSPKYLFRKEGQNVTLSCEQNLNHDAMYWYRQDPGQGLRLIYYSQIVNDFQKGDIAEGYSVSREKKESFPLTVTSAQKNPTAFYLCASSPGTDYQPQHFGDGTRLSIL.

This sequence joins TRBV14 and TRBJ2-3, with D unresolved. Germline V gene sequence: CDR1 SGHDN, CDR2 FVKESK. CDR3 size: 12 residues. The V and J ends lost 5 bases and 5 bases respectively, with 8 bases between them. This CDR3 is CASSSSGDTQYF. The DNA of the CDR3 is TGTGCCAGCAGCTCCTCGGGAGATACGCAGTATTTT.

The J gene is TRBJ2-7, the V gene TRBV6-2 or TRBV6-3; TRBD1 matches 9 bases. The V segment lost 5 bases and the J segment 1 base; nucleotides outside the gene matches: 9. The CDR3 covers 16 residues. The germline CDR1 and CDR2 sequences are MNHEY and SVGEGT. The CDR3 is CASSGRPDRGSYEQYF. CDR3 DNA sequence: TGTGCCAGCAGTGGCCGGCCGGACAGGGGTTCCTACGAGCAGTACTTC.

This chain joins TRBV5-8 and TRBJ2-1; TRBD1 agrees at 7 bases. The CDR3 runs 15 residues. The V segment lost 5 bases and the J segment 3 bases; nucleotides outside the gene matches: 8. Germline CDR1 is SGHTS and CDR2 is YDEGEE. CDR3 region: CASSTGTVFYNEQFF. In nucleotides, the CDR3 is TGTGCCAGCAGTACCGGGACAGTCTTCTACAATGAGCAGTTCTTC.

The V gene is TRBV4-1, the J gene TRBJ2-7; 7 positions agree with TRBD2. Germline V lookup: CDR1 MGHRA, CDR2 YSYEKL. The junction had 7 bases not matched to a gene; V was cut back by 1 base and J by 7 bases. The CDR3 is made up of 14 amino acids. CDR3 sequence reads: CASSQVERDREQYF. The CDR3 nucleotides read TGCGCCAGCAGCCAAGTCGAGCGGGATAGAGAGCAGTACTTC.

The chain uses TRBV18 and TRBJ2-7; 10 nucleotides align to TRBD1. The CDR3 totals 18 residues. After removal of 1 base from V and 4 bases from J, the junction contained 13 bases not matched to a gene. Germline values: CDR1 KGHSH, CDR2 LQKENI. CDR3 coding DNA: TGTGCCAGCTCACCACTCTCCGGGTGGGGACAGGGGAGGTACGAGCAGTACTTC. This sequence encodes CASSPLSGWGQGRYEQYF.

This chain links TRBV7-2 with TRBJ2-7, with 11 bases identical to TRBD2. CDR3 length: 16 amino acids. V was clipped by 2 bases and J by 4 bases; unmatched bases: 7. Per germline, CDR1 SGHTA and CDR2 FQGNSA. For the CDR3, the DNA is TGTGCCAGCAGCTTACTCCTAGCGGGAGGTGCGTACGAGCAGTACTTC. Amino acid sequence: CASSLLLAGGAYEQYF.

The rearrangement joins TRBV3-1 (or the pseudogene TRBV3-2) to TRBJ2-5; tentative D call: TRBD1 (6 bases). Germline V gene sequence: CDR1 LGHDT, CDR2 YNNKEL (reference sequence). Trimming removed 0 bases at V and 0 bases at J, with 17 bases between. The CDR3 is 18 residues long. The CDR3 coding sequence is TGTGCCAGCAGCCAAGAAGGTCTGGGGGCAGGGCACCAAGAGACCCAGTACTTC. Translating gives CASSQEGLGAGHQETQYF.

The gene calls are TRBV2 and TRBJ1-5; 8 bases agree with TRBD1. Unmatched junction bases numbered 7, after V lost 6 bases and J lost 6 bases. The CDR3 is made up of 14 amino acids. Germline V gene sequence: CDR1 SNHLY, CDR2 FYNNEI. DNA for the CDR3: TGTGCCAGCAGCCCCGGACAGGGACGTCAGCCCCAGCATTTT. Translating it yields CASSPGQGRQPQHF.